Below are 18 T cell receptor beta chains sequenced from a single sample in a study of T cell repertoires in cytomegalovirus infection. These receptors lack a known antigen. MiXCR, run by TCRdb on the reads, gives a single entry per CDR3 protein. The data contain approximately 910,000 distinct CDR3 sequences, 31% of them seen just once; the ten biggest clones take up about an eighth. The material sequenced was cultured CD8+ T cells from PBMCs, taken from culture after CMV antigen stimulation. The receptors shown here come from a human donor in good health (CMV status not recorded). Some clones in this sample may be carry-over from other donors' samples.

The chain uses TRBV4-1 and TRBJ2-3; tentatively, D is TRBD1 (5 bases). Germline lookup yields CDR1 MGHRA and CDR2 YSYEKL. CDR3 length: 15 amino acids. V was clipped by 1 base and J by 2 bases, with 10 bases between them. In DNA form, the CDR3 reads TGCGCCAGCAGCCAAGTGGACATGTCCACAGATACGCAGTATTTT. Protein sequence: CASSQVDMSTDTQYF.

This clonotype was counted only a few times. The rearrangement joins TRBV6-1 to TRBJ2-1; 12 bases are shared with TRBD2. The length of the CDR3 is 16 residues. Germline-derived CDR1 and CDR2 are MNHNS and SASEGT. V lost 4 bases, J lost 7 bases, and 8 bases stayed unmatched. The CDR3 spells CASSALAGGHLNEQFF. CDR3 DNA sequence: TGTGCCAGCAGTGCCCTAGCGGGGGGGCATCTGAATGAGCAGTTCTTC.

For this clonotype: A much larger clone is a single base away; this may be a read error. The gene calls are TRBV7-6 and TRBJ2-1, with a possible D match to TRBD1 (6 bases). Per germline, CDR1 SGHVS and CDR2 FNYEAQ. The CDR3 totals 15 residues. The CDR3 DNA reads TGTGCCAACAGCTTAGCACAGGGACCCTACAATGAGCAGTTCTTC. It is translated as CANSLAQGPYNEQFF.

This chain links TRBV4-2 with TRBJ1-5; D call uncertain. The germline gives CDR1 LGHNA, CDR2 YNFKEQ. CDR3 length: 14 amino acids. Trimming shortened V by 0 bases and J by 5 bases, and 8 bases separated the two germline ends. DNA of the CDR3: TGTGCCAGCAGCCAAGAGGCGGGCCATCAGCCCCAGCATTTT. As protein: CASSQEAGHQPQHF.

This clonotype has a handful of counts. The chain links TRBV7-9 to TRBJ1-2, with a weak D call TRBD1 (5 bases). Germline CDR1 and CDR2: SEHNR and FQNEAQ (reference sequence). V was clipped by 6 bases and J by 4 bases, with 15 bases between them. CDR3 length: 14 amino acids. In DNA, the CDR3 is TGTGCCAGCAGTTCAGGGCGTACGGGCTATGGCTACACCTTC. Amino acids: CASSSGRTGYGYTF.

This chain joins TRBV6-8 and TRBJ2-7; D uncertain. The germline V gene encodes CDR1 MNHGY and CDR2 SAAAGT. The CDR3 sequence is 14 residues long. The CDR3 nucleotides read TGTGCCAACAGTTACTCGAAGGGTGGCTACGAGCAGTACGTC. Its protein product is CANSYSKGGYEQYV.

The V call is TRBV27, the J call TRBJ1-1; tentative D call: TRBD1 (6 bases). V dropped 2 bases and J dropped 5 bases, with 15 bases sitting between them. The CDR3 sequence is 15 residues long. Germline V gene lookup returns CDR1 MNHEY and CDR2 SMNVEV (reference sequence). The DNA for the CDR3 is TGTGCCAGCAGTTTAGTGGGAACAGGGTGGACTGAAGCTTTCTTT. Its translation: CASSLVGTGWTEAFF.

This clonotype appeared a single time. The CDR3 protein is CASSLVGTNSPLHF. The CDR3 bases are TGTGCCAGCAGCTTGGTGGGAACTAATTCACCCCTCCACTTT. V is TRBV5-4 and J is TRBJ1-6; D remains unclear. Germline CDR1 SGHNT, CDR2 YYREEE (reference sequence). The CDR3 has 14 residues. Trimming stripped 0 bases from V and 6 bases from J, with 7 bases between.

CDR3 nucleotides: TGTGCCAGCAGCCCTCGTTATGGGGGCGACTATGGCTACACCTTC. The encoded protein is CASSPRYGGDYGYTF. The J gene is TRBJ1-2, the V gene TRBV7-9, with TRBD1 as a possible D gene (6 bases). CDR1 and CDR2 from the germline V gene are SEHNR and FQNEAQ (reference sequence). The CDR3 runs to 15 residues. V was clipped by 5 bases and J by 3 bases, with 16 bases between them.

The chain recombines TRBV4-2 with TRBJ2-7; 9 bases line up with TRBD1. V trimming: 3 bases; J trimming: 7 bases; junction bases outside the gene matches: 7. This CDR3 is built from 14 residues. In germline, CDR1 is LGHNA, CDR2 YNFKEQ. DNA for the CDR3: TGTGCCAGCAGCCACCTCGGGACAGGGAGGGAGCAGTACTTC. Its protein is CASSHLGTGREQYF.

This clonotype was observed many times. The chain carries TRBV6-5 and TRBJ2-1; TRBD1 matches 9 bases. V lost 4 bases to trimming and J lost 4 bases; unmatched junction nucleotides: 5. Looked up from germline, CDR1 is MNHEY and CDR2 is SVGAGI. The CDR3 totals 15 residues. This CDR3 reads CASSLNGQGYNEQFF. The CDR3 DNA sequence: TGTGCCAGCAGTTTAAACGGACAGGGGTACAATGAGCAGTTCTTC.

The gene calls are TRBV10-3 and TRBJ2-1; D call uncertain. Trimming removed 4 bases at V and 1 base at J, with 11 bases between. CDR1 is ENHRY and CDR2 is SYGVKD in the germline V gene. The CDR3 length is 15 residues. The CDR3 sequence: CAISGTDGSYNEQFF. The CDR3 nucleotides are TGTGCCATCAGTGGCACAGACGGGTCCTACAATGAGCAGTTCTTC.

This sequence joins TRBV5-6 and TRBJ2-2; 7 positions agree with TRBD1. The J segment lost 7 bases and the V segment lost 4 bases, leaving 10 bases of the junction unmatched. The CDR3 covers 15 residues. CDR1 is SGHDT, CDR2 YYEEEE, per germline. CDR3 protein: CASSATGSHRGELFF. As DNA, the CDR3 is TGTGCCAGCAGCGCGACAGGGTCTCACCGCGGGGAGCTGTTTTTT.

This clonotype was seen a handful of times. V and J are TRBV5-1 and TRBJ1-4; D is uncertain. Germline CDR1 SGHRS, CDR2 YFSETQ. V was trimmed by 2 bases and J by 1 base, leaving 6 bases between them. The CDR3 has 14 residues. The CDR3 region is CASSFDLTNEKLFF. DNA for the CDR3: TGCGCCAGCAGCTTCGACCTAACTAATGAAAAACTGTTTTTT.

In its sample, this clonotype was seen many times. This sequence joins TRBV6-1 and TRBJ1-1, with TRBD1 matching 8 bases. The V gene end was trimmed by 4 bases and the J gene end by 0 bases; junction bases not matched to a gene: 13. The CDR3 consists of 18 residues. Looked up from germline, CDR1 is MNHNS and CDR2 is SASEGT. The CDR3 DNA follows: TGTGCCAGCAGTGCCCCCGGGACAGGTACAATAATGAACACTGAAGCTTTCTTT. This sequence encodes CASSAPGTGTIMNTEAFF.

This clonotype has more than one count but fewer than ten. The genes are TRBV11-2 and TRBJ2-3; D is unclear. The CDR3 sequence is 15 residues long. The V and J ends lost 0 bases and 2 bases respectively, with 9 bases between them. Germline V gene data show CDR1 as SGHAT and CDR2 as FQNNGV. The CDR3 here is CASSLEVTPTDTQYF. The CDR3 nucleotides are TGTGCCAGCAGCTTAGAGGTGACTCCCACAGATACGCAGTATTTT.

A few counts support this clonotype. The chain recombines TRBV19 with TRBJ2-3, with 9 nucleotides matching TRBD1. CDR3 length equals 16 residues. Trimming removed 4 bases from V and 4 bases from J; junction bases left unmatched: 9. The germline gives CDR1 LNHDA, CDR2 SQIVND (reference sequence). Written as DNA, the CDR3 is TGTGCCAGTAGTACCCCGGACAGGGGAGGCGCAGATACGCAGTATTTT. Translating it yields CASSTPDRGGADTQYF. The variable domain in full, with the rest retrieved from reference TRBV19 and TRBJ2-3, is DGGITQSPKYLFRKEGQNVTLSCEQNLNHDAMYWYRQDPGQGLRLIYYSQIVNDFQKGDIAEGYSVSREKKESFPLTVTSAQKNPTAFYLCASSTPDRGGADTQYFGPGTRLTVL.

This clonotype was observed a few times. The CDR3 is CSAKGKLLPYEQYF. As DNA, the CDR3 is TGCAGTGCTAAGGGGAAATTACTTCCCTACGAGCAGTACTTC. The chain combines TRBV20-1 with TRBJ2-7, with a possible D match to TRBD1 (5 bases). The ends were cut back, 4 bases at V and 2 bases at J, with 15 bases in the middle. Per germline, CDR1 DFQATT and CDR2 SNEGSKA (reference sequence). CDR3 size: 14 residues.